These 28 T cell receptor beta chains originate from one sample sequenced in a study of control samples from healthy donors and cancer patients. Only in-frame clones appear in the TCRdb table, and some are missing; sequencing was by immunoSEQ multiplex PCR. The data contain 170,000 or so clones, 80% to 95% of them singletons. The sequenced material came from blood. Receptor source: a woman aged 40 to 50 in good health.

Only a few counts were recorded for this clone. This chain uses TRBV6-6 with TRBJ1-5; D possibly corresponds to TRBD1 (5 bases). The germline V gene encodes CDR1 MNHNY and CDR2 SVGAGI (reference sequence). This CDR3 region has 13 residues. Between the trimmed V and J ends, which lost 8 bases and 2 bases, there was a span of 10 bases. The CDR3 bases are TGTGCCAGCGAGGGGCAGGGCAATCAGCCCCAGCATTTT. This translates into CASEGQGNQPQHF.

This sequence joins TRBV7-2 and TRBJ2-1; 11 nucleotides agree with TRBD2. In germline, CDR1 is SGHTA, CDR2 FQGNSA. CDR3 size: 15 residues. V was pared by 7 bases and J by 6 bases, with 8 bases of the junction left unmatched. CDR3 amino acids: CASNLSGGAFNEQFF. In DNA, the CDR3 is TGTGCCAGCAACCTTAGCGGGGGGGCCTTCAATGAGCAGTTCTTC.

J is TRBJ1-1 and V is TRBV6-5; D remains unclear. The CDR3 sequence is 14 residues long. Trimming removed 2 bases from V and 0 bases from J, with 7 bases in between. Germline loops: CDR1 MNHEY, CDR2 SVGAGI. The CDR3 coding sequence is TGTGCCAGCAGTTACGGTCCGGTGAACACTGAAGCTTTCTTT. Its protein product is CASSYGPVNTEAFF.

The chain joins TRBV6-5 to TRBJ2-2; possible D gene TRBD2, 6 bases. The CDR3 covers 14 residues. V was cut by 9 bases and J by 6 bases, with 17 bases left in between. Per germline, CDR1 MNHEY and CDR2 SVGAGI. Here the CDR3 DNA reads TGTGCCAGTACGGGGACTCTAGGTCCCGGGGAGCTGTTTTTT. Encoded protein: CASTGTLGPGELFF.

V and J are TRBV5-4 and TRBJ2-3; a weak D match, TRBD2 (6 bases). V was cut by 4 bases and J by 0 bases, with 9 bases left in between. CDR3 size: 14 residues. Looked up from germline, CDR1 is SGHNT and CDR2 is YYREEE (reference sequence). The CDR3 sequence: CASSGGDSTDTQYF. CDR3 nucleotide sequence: TGTGCCAGCAGCGGCGGGGACAGCACAGATACGCAGTATTTT.

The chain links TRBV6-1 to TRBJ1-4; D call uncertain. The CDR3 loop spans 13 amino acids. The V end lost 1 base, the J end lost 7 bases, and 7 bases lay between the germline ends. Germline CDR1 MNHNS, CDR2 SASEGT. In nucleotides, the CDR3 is TGTGCCAGCAGTGAAGTACGGGGTGAAAAACTGTTTTTT. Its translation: CASSEVRGEKLFF.

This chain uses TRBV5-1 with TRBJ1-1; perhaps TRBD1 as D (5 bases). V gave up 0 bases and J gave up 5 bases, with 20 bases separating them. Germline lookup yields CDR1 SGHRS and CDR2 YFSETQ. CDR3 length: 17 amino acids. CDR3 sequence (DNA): TGCGCCAGCAGCTTGGATTTGGGGGACGGGTCCGGAACTGAAGCTTTCTTT. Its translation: CASSLDLGDGSGTEAFF.

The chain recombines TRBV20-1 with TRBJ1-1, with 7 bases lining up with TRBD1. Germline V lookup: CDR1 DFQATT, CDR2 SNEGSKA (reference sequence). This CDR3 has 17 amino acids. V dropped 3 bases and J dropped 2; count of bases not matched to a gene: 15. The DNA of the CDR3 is TGCAGTGCTAGTATCTTGGGACAGACCCTTCTAAACACTGAAGCTTTCTTT. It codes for CSASILGQTLLNTEAFF.

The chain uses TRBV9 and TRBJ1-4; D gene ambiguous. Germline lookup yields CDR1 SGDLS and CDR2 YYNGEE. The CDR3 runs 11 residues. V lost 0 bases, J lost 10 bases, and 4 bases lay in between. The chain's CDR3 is CASSVGGKLFF. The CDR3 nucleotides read TGTGCCAGCAGCGTAGGGGGAAAACTGTTTTTT.

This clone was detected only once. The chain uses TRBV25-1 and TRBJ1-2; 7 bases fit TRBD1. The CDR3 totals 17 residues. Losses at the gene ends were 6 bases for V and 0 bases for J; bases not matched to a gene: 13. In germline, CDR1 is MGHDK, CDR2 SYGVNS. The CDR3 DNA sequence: TGTGCCAGCAGGGGGTCTACTTCGGGACAGACTAACTATGGCTACACCTTC. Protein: CASRGSTSGQTNYGYTF.

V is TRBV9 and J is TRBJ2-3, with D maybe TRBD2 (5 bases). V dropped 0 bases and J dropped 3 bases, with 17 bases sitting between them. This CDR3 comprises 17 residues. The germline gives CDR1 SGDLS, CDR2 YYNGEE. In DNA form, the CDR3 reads TGTGCCAGCAGCGTAGAGGGCCGATGGAGGATGACAGATACGCAGTATTTT. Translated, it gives CASSVEGRWRMTDTQYF. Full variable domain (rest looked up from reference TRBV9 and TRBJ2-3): DSGVTQTPKHLITATGQRVTLRCSPRSGDLSVYWYQQSLDQGLQFLIQYYNGEERAKGNILERFSAQQFPDLHSELNLSSLELGDSALYFCASSVEGRWRMTDTQYFGPGTRLTVL.

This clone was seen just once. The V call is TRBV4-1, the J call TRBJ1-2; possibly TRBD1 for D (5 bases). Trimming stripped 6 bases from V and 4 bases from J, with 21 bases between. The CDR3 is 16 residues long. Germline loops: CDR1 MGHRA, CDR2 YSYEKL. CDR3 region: CASRPHQDSRFYGYTF. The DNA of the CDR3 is TGCGCCAGCAGACCCCATCAAGACAGCCGATTCTATGGCTACACCTTC.

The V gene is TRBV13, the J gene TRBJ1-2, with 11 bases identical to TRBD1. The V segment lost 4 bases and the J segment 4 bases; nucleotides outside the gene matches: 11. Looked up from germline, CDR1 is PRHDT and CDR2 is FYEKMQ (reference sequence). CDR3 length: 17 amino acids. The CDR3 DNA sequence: TGTGCCAGCAGCTCCCTTCAGGACAGGGGGCAGACCTATGGCTACACCTTC. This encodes CASSSLQDRGQTYGYTF.

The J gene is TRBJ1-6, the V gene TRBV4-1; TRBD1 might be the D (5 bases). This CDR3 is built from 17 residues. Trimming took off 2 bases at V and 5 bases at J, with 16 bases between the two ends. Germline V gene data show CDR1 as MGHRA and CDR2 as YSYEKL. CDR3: CASSQKEGPGNNSPLHF. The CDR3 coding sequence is TGCGCCAGCAGCCAAAAGGAGGGGCCGGGGAATAATTCACCCCTCCACTTT.

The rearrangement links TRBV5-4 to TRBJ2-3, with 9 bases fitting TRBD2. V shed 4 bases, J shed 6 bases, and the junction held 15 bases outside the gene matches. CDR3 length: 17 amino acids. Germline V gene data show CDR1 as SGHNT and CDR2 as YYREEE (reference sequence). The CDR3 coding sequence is TGTGCCAGCAGCGCCCCCGGGCGGGGGGGCCTGTCCGATACGCAGTATTTT. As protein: CASSAPGRGGLSDTQYF.

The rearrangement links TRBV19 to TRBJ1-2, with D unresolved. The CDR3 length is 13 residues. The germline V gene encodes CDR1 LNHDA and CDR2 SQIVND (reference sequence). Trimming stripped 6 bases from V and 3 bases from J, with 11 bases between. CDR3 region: CASRPEVHYGYTF. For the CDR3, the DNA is TGTGCCAGTAGGCCGGAGGTCCACTATGGCTACACCTTC.

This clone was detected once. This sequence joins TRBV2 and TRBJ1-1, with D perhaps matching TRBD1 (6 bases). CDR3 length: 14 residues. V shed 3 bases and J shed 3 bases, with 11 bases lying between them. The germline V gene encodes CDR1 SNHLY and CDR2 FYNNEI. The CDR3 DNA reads TGTGCCAGCAGTGATGGGGAGGGGGACACTGAAGCTTTCTTT. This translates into CASSDGEGDTEAFF.

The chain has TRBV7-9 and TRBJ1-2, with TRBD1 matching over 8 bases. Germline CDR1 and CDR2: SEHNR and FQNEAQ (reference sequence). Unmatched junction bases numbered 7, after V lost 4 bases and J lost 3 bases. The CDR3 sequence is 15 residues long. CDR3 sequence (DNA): TGTGCCAGCAGCTCAGGGGACAGGCCTTACTATGGCTACACCTTC. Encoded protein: CASSSGDRPYYGYTF.

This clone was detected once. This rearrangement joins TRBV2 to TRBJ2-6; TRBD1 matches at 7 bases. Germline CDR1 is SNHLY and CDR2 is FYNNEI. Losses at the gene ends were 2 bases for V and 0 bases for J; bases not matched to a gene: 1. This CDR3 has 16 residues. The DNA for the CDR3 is TGTGCCAGCAGTGAACAGGGGGACTCTGGGGCCAACGTCCTGACTTTC. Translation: CASSEQGDSGANVLTF.

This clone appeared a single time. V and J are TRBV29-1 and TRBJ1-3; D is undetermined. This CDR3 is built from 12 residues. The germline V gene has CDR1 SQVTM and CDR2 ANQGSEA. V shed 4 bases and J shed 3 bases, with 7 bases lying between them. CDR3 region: CSVGGGGNTIYF. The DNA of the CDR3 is TGCAGCGTTGGAGGCGGTGGAAACACCATATATTTT.

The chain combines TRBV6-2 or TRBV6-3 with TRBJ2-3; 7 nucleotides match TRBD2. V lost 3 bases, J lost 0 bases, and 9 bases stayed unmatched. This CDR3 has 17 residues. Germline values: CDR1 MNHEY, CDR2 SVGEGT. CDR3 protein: CASSYRERGRSTDTQYF. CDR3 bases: TGTGCCAGCAGTTATCGCGAGCGGGGACGTAGCACAGATACGCAGTATTTT.

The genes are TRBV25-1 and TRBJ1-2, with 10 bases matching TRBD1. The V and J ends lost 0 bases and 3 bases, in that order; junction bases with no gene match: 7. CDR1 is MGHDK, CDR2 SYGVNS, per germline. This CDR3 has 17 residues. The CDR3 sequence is CASSEYRRDRGYYGYTF. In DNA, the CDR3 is TGTGCCAGCAGTGAATACCGAAGGGACAGGGGATACTATGGCTACACCTTC.

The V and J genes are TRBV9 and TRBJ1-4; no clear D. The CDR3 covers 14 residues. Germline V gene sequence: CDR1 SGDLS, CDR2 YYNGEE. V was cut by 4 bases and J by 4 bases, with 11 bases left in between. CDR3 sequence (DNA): TGTGCCAGCAGCCACGGGCGAAGTAATGAAAAACTGTTTTTT. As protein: CASSHGRSNEKLFF.

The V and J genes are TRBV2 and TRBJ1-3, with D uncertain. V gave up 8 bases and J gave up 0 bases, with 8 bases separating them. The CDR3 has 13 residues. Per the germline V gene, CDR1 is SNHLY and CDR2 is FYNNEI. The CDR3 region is CASLRDSGNTIYF. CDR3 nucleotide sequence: TGTGCCAGCTTACGGGACTCTGGAAACACCATATATTTT. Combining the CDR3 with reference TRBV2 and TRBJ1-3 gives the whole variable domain EPEVTQTPSHQVTQMGQEVILRCVPISNHLYFYWYRQILGQKVEFLVSFYNNEISEKSEIFDDQFSVERPDGSNFTLKIRSTKLEDSAMYFCASLRDSGNTIYFGEGSWLTVV.

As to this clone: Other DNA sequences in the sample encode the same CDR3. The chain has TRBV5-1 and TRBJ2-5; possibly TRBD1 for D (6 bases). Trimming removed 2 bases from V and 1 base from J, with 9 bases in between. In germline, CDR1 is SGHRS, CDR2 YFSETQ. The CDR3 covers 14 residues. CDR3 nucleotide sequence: TGCGCCAGCAGCTTTGGGGGCTCCCAAGAGACCCAGTACTTC. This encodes CASSFGGSQETQYF.

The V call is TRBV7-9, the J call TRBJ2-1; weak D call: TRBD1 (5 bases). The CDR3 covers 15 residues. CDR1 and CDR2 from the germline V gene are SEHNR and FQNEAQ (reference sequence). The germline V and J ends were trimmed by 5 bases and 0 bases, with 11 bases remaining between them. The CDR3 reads CASSPPQGSYNEQFF. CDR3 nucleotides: TGTGCCAGCAGCCCACCTCAGGGCTCCTACAATGAGCAGTTCTTC.

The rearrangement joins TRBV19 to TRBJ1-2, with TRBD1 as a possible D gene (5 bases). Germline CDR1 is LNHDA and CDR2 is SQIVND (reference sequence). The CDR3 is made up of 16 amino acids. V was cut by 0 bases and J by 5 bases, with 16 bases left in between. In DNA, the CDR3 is TGTGCCAGTAGTATAGATGCCCCCCTTAGGGGATATGGCTACACCTTC. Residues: CASSIDAPLRGYGYTF.

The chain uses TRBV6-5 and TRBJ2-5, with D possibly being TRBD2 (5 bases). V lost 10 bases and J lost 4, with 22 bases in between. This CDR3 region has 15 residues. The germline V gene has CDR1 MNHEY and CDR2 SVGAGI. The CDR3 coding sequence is TGTGCCATCCCCCTGGGCGGGCGCCGGGGAGAGACCCAGTACTTC. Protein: CAIPLGGRRGETQYF.